The sequence of this T cell receptor (beta chain) was determined in a study of shared clonotypes between healthy human individuals. Of note for this clone: This sequence may be a read error, since a much larger clone differs from it by one base.

Using immunoSEQ multiplex PCR, the repertoire was profiled, and TCRdb retains in-frame clones only, with some absent. The sample has over a million clones, more than 60% seen once; the top ten hold roughly 1.5%. V lost 4 bases, J lost 0 bases, and 9 bases lay in between. Germline V gene sequence: CDR1 SGDLS, CDR2 YYNGEE. The CDR3 covers 14 residues. The chain is built from TRBV9 and TRBJ2-3; maybe TRBD2 (6 bases). The TCR comes from a young man in good health. The sequenced sample was memory CD4+ T cells sorted from blood. Subset given: CD45RA-negative fraction. CDR3 coding DNA: TGTGCCAGCAGCCGAGGGACTAGCACAGATACGCAGTATTTT. It codes for CASSRGTSTDTQYF.